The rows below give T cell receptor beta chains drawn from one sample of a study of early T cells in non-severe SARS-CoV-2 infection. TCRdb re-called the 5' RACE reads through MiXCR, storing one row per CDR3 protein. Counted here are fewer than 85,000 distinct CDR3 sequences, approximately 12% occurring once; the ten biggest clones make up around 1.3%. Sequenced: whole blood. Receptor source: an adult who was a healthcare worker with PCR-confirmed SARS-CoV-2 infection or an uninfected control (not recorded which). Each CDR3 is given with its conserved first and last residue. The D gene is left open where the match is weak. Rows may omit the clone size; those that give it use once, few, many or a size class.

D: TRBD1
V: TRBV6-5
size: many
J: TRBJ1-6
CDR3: CASRPRQATGALHF
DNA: TGTGCCAGCAGACCAAGACAGGCAACAGGGGCCCTCCACTTT

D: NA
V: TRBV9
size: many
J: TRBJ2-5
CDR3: CASSVEGSGLKETQYF
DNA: TGTGCCAGCAGCGTAGAAGGTAGCGGACTAAAAGAGACCCAGTACTTC

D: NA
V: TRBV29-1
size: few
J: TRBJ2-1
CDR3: CSGRTYNEQFF
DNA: TGCAGCGGGCGGACATACAATGAGCAGTTCTTC

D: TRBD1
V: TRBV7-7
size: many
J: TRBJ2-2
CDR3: CASQAAGGTGELFF
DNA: TGTGCTAGCCAAGCGGCAGGGGGAACCGGGGAGCTGTTTTTT

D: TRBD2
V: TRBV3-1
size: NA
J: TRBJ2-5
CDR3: CASSPGGLSETQYF
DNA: TGTGCCAGCAGCCCGGGGGGGCTTTCAGAGACCCAGTACTTC

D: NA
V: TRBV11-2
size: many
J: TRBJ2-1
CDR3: CASSSRAVEQFF
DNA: TGTGCCAGCAGCTCCAGGGCGGTCGAGCAGTTCTTC

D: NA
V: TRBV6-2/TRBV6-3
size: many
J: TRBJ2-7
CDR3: CASSSGAYEQYF
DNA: TGTGCCAGCAGTTCGGGGGCCTACGAGCAGTACTTC

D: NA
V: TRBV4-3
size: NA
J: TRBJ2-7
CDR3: CASSLQLGSSYEQYF
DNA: TGCGCCAGCAGCCTACAACTAGGAAGCTCCTACGAGCAGTACTTC

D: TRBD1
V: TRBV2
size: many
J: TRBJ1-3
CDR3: CASSARQGSRNTIYF
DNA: TGTGCCAGCAGTGCTCGACAGGGGAGTAGAAACACCATATATTTT

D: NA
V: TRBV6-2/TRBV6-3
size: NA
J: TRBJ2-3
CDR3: CASRRENTDTQYF
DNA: TGTGCCAGCAGGAGGGAGAACACAGATACGCAGTATTTT

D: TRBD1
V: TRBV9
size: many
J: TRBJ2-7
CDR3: CASSPRTGTAYEQYF
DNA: TGTGCCAGCAGCCCCCGAACCGGGACAGCCTACGAGCAGTACTTC

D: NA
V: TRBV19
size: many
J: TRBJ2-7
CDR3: CASSTGSGSPYEQYF
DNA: TGTGCCAGTAGTACCGGCTCGGGGTCCCCCTACGAGCAGTACTTC

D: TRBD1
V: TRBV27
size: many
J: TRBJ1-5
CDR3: CASSLSTGTDQPQHF
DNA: TGTGCCAGCAGTTTATCGACAGGGACGGATCAGCCCCAGCATTTT

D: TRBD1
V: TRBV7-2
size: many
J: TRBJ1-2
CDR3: CASSLPGQGWFGYTF
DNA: TGTGCCAGCAGTTTGCCGGGACAGGGGTGGTTTGGCTACACCTTC

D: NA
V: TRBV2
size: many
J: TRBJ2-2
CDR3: CASSGDWTGELFF
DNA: TGTGCCAGCAGTGGGGACTGGACCGGGGAGCTGTTTTTT

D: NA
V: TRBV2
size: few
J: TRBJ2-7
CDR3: CASSLDSRTGQYF
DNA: TGTGCCAGCAGTTTGGACAGCCGGACGGGGCAGTACTTC

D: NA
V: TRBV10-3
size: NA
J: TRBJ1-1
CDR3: CAISEPRGAEAFF
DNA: TGTGCCATCAGTGAACCCCGTGGCGCTGAAGCTTTCTTT

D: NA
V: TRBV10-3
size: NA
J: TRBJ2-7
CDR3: CAISENSYEQYF
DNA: TGTGCCATCAGTGAAAACTCCTACGAGCAGTACTTC

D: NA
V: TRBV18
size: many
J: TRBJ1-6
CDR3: CASSPGTNNSPLHF
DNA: TGTGCCAGCTCACCCGGGACAAATAATTCACCCCTCCACTTT

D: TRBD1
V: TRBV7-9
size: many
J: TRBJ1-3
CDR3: CASRPMTGGNTIYF
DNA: TGTGCCAGCAGGCCTATGACAGGGGGAAACACCATATATTTT

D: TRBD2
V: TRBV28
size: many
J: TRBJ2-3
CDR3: CASTKRETTDTQYF
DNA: TGTGCCAGCACAAAGCGGGAGACCACAGATACGCAGTATTTT

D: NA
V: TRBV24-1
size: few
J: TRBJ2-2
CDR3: CATSDPGEITGELFF
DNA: TGTGCCACCAGTGATCCAGGGGAAATAACCGGGGAGCTGTTTTTT

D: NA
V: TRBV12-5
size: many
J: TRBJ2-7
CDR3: CASGLVASATYEQYF
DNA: TGTGCTAGTGGTTTGGTGGCTAGCGCGACCTACGAGCAGTACTTC

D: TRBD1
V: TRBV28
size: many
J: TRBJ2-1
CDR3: CASSTPPGGGSYNEQFF
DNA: TGTGCCAGCAGTACCCCGCCAGGGGGCGGCTCCTACAATGAGCAGTTCTTC

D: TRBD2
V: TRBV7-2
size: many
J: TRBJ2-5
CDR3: CASSLGLGTSWPVETQYF
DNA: TGTGCCAGCAGCCTCGGACTAGGAACCTCGTGGCCGGTAGAGACCCAGTACTTC

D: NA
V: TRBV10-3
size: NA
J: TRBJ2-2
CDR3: CAISESRFSGSIVGGELFF
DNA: TGTGCCATCAGTGAGTCGCGTTTCTCGGGATCCATCGTCGGCGGGGAGCTGTTTTTT

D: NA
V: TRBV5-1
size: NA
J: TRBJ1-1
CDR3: CASSLNPLGKNTEAFF
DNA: TGCGCCAGCAGCTTAAACCCGCTGGGAAAGAACACTGAAGCTTTCTTT

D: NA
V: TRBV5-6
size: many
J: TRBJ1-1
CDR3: CASSFNLNTEAFF
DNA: TGTGCCAGCAGCTTTAATCTGAACACTGAAGCTTTCTTT

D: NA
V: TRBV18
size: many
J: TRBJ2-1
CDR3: CASSPRGFEQFF
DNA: TGTGCCAGCTCACCACGGGGGTTTGAGCAGTTCTTC

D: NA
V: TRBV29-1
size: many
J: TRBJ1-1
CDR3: CSVGEGEAFF
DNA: TGCAGCGTTGGGGAGGGTGAAGCTTTCTTT

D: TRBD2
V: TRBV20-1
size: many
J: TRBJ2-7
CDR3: CSARGLAGSYEQYF
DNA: TGCAGTGCTAGAGGACTAGCGGGATCCTACGAGCAGTACTTC

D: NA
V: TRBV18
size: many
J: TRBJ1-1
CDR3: CASSLSTVKTEAFF
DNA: TGTGCCAGCTCACTATCCACAGTGAAAACTGAAGCTTTCTTT

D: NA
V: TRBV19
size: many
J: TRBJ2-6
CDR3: CASSIEGTGANVLTF
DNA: TGTGCCAGTAGTATCGAGGGGACCGGGGCCAACGTCCTGACTTTC

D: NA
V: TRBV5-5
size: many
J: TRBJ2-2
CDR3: CASSLGAGKVELVF
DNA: TGTGCCAGCAGCTTGGGGGCAGGGAAAGTGGAGCTGGTTTTT

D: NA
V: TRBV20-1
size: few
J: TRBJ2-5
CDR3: CSASTPETQYF
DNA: TGCAGTGCTAGTACTCCAGAGACCCAGTACTTC

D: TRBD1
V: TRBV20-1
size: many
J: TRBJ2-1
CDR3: CSARDRRTGVGNEQFF
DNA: TGCAGTGCTAGAGATCGCCGGACAGGCGTTGGGAATGAGCAGTTCTTC

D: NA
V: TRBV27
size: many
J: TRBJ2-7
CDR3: CASSWGSLGSYEQYF
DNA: TGTGCCAGCAGTTGGGGTTCGTTGGGGAGCTACGAGCAGTACTTC

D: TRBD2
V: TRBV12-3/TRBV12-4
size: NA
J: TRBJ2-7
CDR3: CASSRSGRPSYEQYF
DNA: TGTGCCAGCAGCCGTAGCGGGAGGCCATCCTACGAGCAGTACTTC

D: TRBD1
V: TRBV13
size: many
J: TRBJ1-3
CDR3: CASSSLTGAGNTIYF
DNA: TGTGCCAGCAGCTCCTTGACAGGGGCTGGAAACACCATATATTTT

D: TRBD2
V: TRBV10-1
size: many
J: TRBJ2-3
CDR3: CASSGGAGGTQYF
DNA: TGCGCCAGCAGTGGAGGCGCGGGAGGTACGCAGTATTTT

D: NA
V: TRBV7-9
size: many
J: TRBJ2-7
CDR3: CASSLGSKHEQYF
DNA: TGTGCCAGCAGCTTAGGGAGCAAGCACGAGCAGTACTTC

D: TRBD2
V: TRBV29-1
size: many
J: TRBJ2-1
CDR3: CSETRTSGYNEQFF
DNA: TGCAGCGAGACAAGGACTAGCGGATACAATGAGCAGTTCTTC

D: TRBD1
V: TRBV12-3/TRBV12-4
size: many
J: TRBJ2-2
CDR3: CASSSLGQTNTGELFF
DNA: TGTGCCAGCAGTTCTCTGGGACAGACAAACACCGGGGAGCTGTTTTTT

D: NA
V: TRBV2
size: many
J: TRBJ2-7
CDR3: CASSVRVRDYEQYF
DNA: TGTGCCAGCAGCGTGCGGGTGAGGGACTACGAGCAGTACTTC

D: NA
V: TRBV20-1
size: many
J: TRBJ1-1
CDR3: CSASSGFSTEAFF
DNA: TGCAGCGCTAGTTCGGGATTTAGCACTGAAGCTTTCTTT

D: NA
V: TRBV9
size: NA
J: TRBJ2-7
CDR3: CASSVGGDEQYF
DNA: TGTGCCAGCAGCGTAGGGGGGGACGAGCAGTACTTC

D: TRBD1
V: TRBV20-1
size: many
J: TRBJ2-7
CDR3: CSARGRGYDREIYEQYF
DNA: TGCAGTGCTAGGGGACGGGGCTATGACAGGGAGATTTACGAGCAGTACTTC

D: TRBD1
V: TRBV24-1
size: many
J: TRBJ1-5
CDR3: CATSDHKGQGIWAQHF
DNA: TGTGCCACCAGTGACCATAAGGGACAGGGAATCTGGGCCCAGCATTTT

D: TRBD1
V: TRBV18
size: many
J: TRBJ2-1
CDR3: CASSPLRQGAYNEQFF
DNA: TGTGCCAGCTCACCTCTTCGACAGGGGGCCTACAATGAGCAGTTCTTC